Below, 23 T cell receptor beta chains from the same sample are listed, as sequenced in a study of OX40 agonist ivuxolimab in advanced cancers. Clones were read by immunoSEQ multiplex PCR, and TCRdb kept only the in-frame ones, dropping some. This sample yields tens of thousands of clones, of which roughly 90% are seen a single time; more than 0.3% belongs to the top ten. The input for sequencing was CD4+ or CD8+ T cells sorted from blood, taken in a trial of the OX40 agonist ivuxolimab. These receptors came from an adult with an advanced solid tumor such as melanoma, head and neck, liver or kidney cancer.

The chain is built from TRBV27 and TRBJ2-7; a weak D match, TRBD2 (5 bases). This CDR3 comprises 17 residues. V lost 5 bases, J lost 3 bases, and 23 bases lay in between. Per the germline V gene, CDR1 is MNHEY and CDR2 is SMNVEV (reference sequence). The CDR3 loop reads CASSLALVSGWVYEQYF. CDR3 coding DNA: TGTGCCAGCAGTCTTGCACTAGTGAGCGGTTGGGTCTACGAGCAGTACTTC.

The chain has TRBV6-1 and TRBJ1-2, with 12 positions matching TRBD1. Germline V lookup: CDR1 MNHNS, CDR2 SASEGT. The CDR3 has 15 residues. V dropped 4 bases and J dropped 4; count of bases not matched to a gene: 4. The CDR3 nucleotides read TGTGCCAGCAGTGCAATGGGACAGGGGGCCTATGGCTACACCTTC. This gives the protein CASSAMGQGAYGYTF.

This chain uses TRBV23-1 with TRBJ1-2; possible D gene TRBD1, 5 bases. TRBV23-1 is known as an ORF, though its function is uncertain. The V and J ends lost 0 bases and 4 bases respectively, with 9 bases between them. The CDR3 sequence is 14 residues long. The CDR3 spells CASSQSGGPYGYTF. DNA of the CDR3: TGCGCCAGCAGTCAATCTGGGGGTCCCTATGGCTACACCTTC.

V is TRBV7-9 and J is TRBJ2-5; D is undetermined. V was clipped by 2 bases and J by 3 bases, with 10 bases between them. This CDR3 is 14 amino acids long. Germline values: CDR1 SEHNR, CDR2 FQNEAQ (reference sequence). Here the CDR3 reads CASSLSTTEETQYF. CDR3 nucleotides: TGTGCCAGCAGCTTATCGACAACTGAAGAGACCCAGTACTTC.

The sample holds a few counts of this clone. Other DNA sequences of this sample code for an identical CDR3. The J gene is TRBJ1-1, the V gene TRBV18; 9 bases align to TRBD1. Germline loops: CDR1 KGHSH, CDR2 LQKENI. The CDR3 spans 15 residues. J gave up 5 bases and V 1 base, and 5 bases lay outside the gene matches. CDR3 sequence (DNA): TGTGCCAGCTCACCACTGACAGGGGGAGGTACTGAAGCTTTCTTT. Translating gives CASSPLTGGGTEAFF.

The rearrangement uses TRBV19 and TRBJ1-5; D might be TRBD1 (6 bases). Trimming stripped 0 bases from V and 7 bases from J, with 13 bases between. CDR3 length: 15 residues. Germline assignment: CDR1 LNHDA and CDR2 SQIVND (reference sequence). CDR3 in amino acids: CASSIDAGDGQPQHF. CDR3 DNA: TGTGCCAGTAGTATAGATGCAGGGGATGGGCAGCCCCAGCATTTT.

The chain is built from TRBV6-5 and TRBJ2-1; D not certain. Deletions cut 2 bases from V and 0 bases from J, with 8 bases between. This CDR3 is built from 15 residues. Germline V gives CDR1 MNHEY, CDR2 SVGAGI. Here the CDR3 DNA reads TGTGCCAGCAGTTACGTTCCGAGCTCCTACAATGAGCAGTTCTTC. This gives the protein CASSYVPSSYNEQFF.

The rearrangement links TRBV7-9 to TRBJ2-7, with 10 bases that match TRBD1. V was pared by 6 bases and J by 7 bases, with 12 bases of the junction left unmatched. This CDR3 comprises 15 residues. CDR1 is SEHNR, CDR2 FQNEAQ, per germline (reference sequence). The CDR3 DNA follows: TGTGCCAGCAGTTATAGAGGGACAGGGGCGAGAGAGCAGTACTTC. It yields the protein CASSYRGTGAREQYF.

The V call is TRBV7-8, the J call TRBJ2-4; D is perhaps TRBD1 (5 bases). Looked up from germline, CDR1 is SGHVS and CDR2 is FQNEAQ. Trimming removed 5 bases at V and 6 bases at J, with 17 bases between. The CDR3 spans 15 residues. CDR3 sequence (DNA): TGTGCCAGCAGCCGAAGTACAGGACGCTCAAACATTCAGTACTTC. Translating it yields CASSRSTGRSNIQYF.

The rearrangement uses TRBV18 and TRBJ2-3; 10 positions match TRBD2. CDR3 length equals 18 residues. Unmatched junction bases numbered 11, after V lost 4 bases and J lost 1 base. Germline V gene lookup returns CDR1 KGHSH and CDR2 LQKENI. CDR3 sequence (DNA): TGTGCCAGCTCACTCTTATATATCACTAGCGGGGGCACAGATACGCAGTATTTT. This encodes CASSLLYITSGGTDTQYF.

The rearrangement uses TRBV7-2 and TRBJ1-4, with 8 bases lining up with TRBD1. V trimming: 4 bases; J trimming: 7 bases; junction bases outside the gene matches: 5. Germline CDR1 reads SGHTA; CDR2 reads FQGNSA. The CDR3 has 14 residues. The CDR3 is CASSYDRGSEKLFF. In DNA form, the CDR3 reads TGTGCCAGCAGCTACGACAGGGGCAGTGAAAAACTGTTTTTT. The full variable domain, completed using reference TRBV7-2 and TRBJ1-4, is GAGVSQSPSNKVTEKGKDVELRCDPISGHTALYWYRQSLGQGLEFLIYFQGNSAPDKSGLPSDRFSAERTGGSVSTLTIQRTQQEDSAVYLCASSYDRGSEKLFFGSGTQLSVL.

The chain has TRBV12-1 and TRBJ2-1. TRBV12-1 is reported as a pseudogene. This CDR3 spans 13 amino acids. The CDR3: CASSFGSRNEQFF. DNA of the CDR3: TGTGCCAGCAGCTTTGGTTCAAGGAATGAGCAGTTCTTC.

The CDR3 protein is CASSTGVGFSTDTQYF. In DNA form, the CDR3 reads TGTGCCAGCAGCACCGGTGTGGGCTTTAGCACAGATACGCAGTATTTT. The gene calls are TRBV14 and TRBJ2-3; D call uncertain. The V gene's germline CDR1 is SGHDN and CDR2 FVKESK. The germline V and J ends were trimmed by 5 bases and 0 bases, with 15 bases remaining between them. The CDR3 is 16 amino acids.

CDR3 sequence (DNA): TGCGCCAGCAGCTCCGCGGGAGGCACCTACAATGAGCAGTTCTTC. Encoded protein: CASSSAGGTYNEQFF. The chain employs TRBV5-1 and TRBJ2-1; 8 nucleotides match TRBD2. Germline-derived CDR1 and CDR2 are SGHRS and YFSETQ. The CDR3 totals 15 residues. Trimming removed 3 bases from V and 2 bases from J; junction bases left unmatched: 4.

The V and J genes are TRBV27 and TRBJ2-7; no clear D gene. V lost 0 bases to trimming and J lost 4 bases, with 7 bases between them. Germline V gene lookup returns CDR1 MNHEY and CDR2 SMNVEV (reference sequence). The CDR3 consists of 13 residues. The CDR3 protein is CASSLSAEYEQYF. The DNA of the CDR3 is TGTGCCAGCAGTTTATCTGCGGAATACGAGCAGTACTTC.

The V call is TRBV10-3, the J call TRBJ1-3; 12 bases align to TRBD1. V lost 10 bases and J lost 4; bases outside the gene matches: 11. Germline CDR1 ENHRY, CDR2 SYGVKD. The length of the CDR3 is 16 residues. CDR3 in DNA: TGTGCCACCAAGACCGGGACAGGGGGCTTCGGAAACACCATATATTTT. Protein sequence: CATKTGTGGFGNTIYF.

With respect to this clone: This specimen includes other DNA sequences encoding the same CDR3. This sequence joins TRBV18 and TRBJ2-5, with D unclear. In germline, CDR1 is KGHSH, CDR2 LQKENI. The CDR3 extends over 11 amino acids. Trimming removed 3 bases from V and 3 bases from J, with 2 bases in between. The chain's CDR3 is CASSPEETQYF. Here the CDR3 DNA reads TGTGCCAGCTCACCTGAAGAGACCCAGTACTTC.

The rearrangement links TRBV25-1 to TRBJ2-6; the match to TRBD1 covers 7 bases. The germline gives CDR1 MGHDK, CDR2 SYGVNS. After removal of 4 bases from V and 0 bases from J, the junction contained 6 bases not matched to a gene. This CDR3 comprises 17 residues. CDR3: CASSGGTVLSGANVLTF. CDR3 in DNA: TGTGCCAGCAGTGGGGGGACAGTCCTCTCTGGGGCCAACGTCCTGACTTTC.

The chain joins TRBV7-2 to TRBJ2-7; D is uncertain. V was shortened by 4 bases and J by 0 bases, with 7 bases between the two germline ends. This CDR3 spans 13 amino acids. Germline V gives CDR1 SGHTA, CDR2 FQGNSA. DNA for the CDR3: TGTGCCAGCAGCTCGCCCCTCTCCTACGAGCAGTACTTC. It yields the protein CASSSPLSYEQYF.

This clone was observed a single time. This chain joins TRBV2 and TRBJ1-1; perhaps TRBD1 as D (6 bases). The V end lost 4 bases, the J end lost 5 bases, and 14 bases lay between the germline ends. Germline CDR1 is SNHLY and CDR2 is FYNNEI. The CDR3 is made up of 14 amino acids. The chain's CDR3 is CASSGETGGTEAFF. The CDR3 DNA reads TGTGCCAGCAGTGGGGAGACAGGCGGAACTGAAGCTTTCTTT. Full variable domain (missing parts from reference TRBV2 and TRBJ1-1): EPEVTQTPSHQVTQMGQEVILRCVPISNHLYFYWYRQILGQKVEFLVSFYNNEISEKSEIFDDQFSVERPDGSNFTLKIRSTKLEDSAMYFCASSGETGGTEAFFGQGTRLTVV.

The V call is TRBV14, the J call TRBJ1-5; D call uncertain. The V gene lost 0 bases and the J gene lost 6 bases, with 6 bases spanning the gap. Per germline, CDR1 SGHDN and CDR2 FVKESK. The CDR3 covers 13 residues. The CDR3 DNA sequence: TGTGCCAGCAGCCAAGAGGGAGGTCAGCCCCAGCATTTT. Its translation: CASSQEGGQPQHF.

This clone was recorded a few times. The chain has TRBV4-2 and TRBJ1-5; perhaps TRBD1 as D (5 bases). The V gene lost 1 base and the J gene lost 15 bases, with 19 bases spanning the gap. Germline V lookup: CDR1 LGHNA, CDR2 YNFKEQ. The CDR3 has 14 amino acids. The CDR3 region is CASSQGGAGRQRHF. The DNA of the CDR3 is TGTGCCAGCAGCCAAGGAGGTGCGGGTCGACAGAGGCATTTT.

This clone was seen once. V is TRBV11-1 and J is TRBJ1-4, with a tentative D call TRBD1 (5 bases). V was cut by 3 bases and J by 8 bases, with 10 bases left in between. This CDR3 comprises 13 residues. Germline values: CDR1 SGHAT, CDR2 FQDESV (reference sequence). CDR3 sequence: CASSLGESEKLFF. In nucleotides, the CDR3 is TGTGCCAGCAGCTTGGGGGAAAGCGAAAAACTGTTTTTT.